The 3 T cell receptor beta chains in this list originate from one sample, sequenced in a study of beta chain features in type 1 diabetes. Study-level points and caveats: Shorter TCRB CDR3s, moderately but significantly so, marked every one of the four CD4+ subsets in Type 1 diabetes patients.

No antigen is known for these receptors. Expressed TCRB transcripts were sequenced because the entire RNA isolate underwent reverse transcription. TCRdb's copy holds only in-frame clones and misses some; the assay was immunoSEQ multiplex PCR. Of 150,000 to 190,000 clones listed, approximately 10% are singletons. The specimen was central memory CD4+ T cells from blood. The receptors here all came from a man younger than 40 with type 1 diabetes.

The rearrangement uses TRBV5-6 and TRBJ2-7, with D uncertain. The ends were cut back, 1 base at V and 0 bases at J, with 8 bases in the middle. Germline V CDR1 and CDR2: SGHDT, YYEEEE. This CDR3 has 14 residues. The CDR3 spells CASSLWQSSYEQYF. The CDR3 nucleotides read TGTGCCAGCAGCTTGTGGCAAAGCTCCTACGAGCAGTACTTC.

This chain joins TRBV13 and TRBJ2-2; D is perhaps TRBD1 (6 bases). The germline V gene encodes CDR1 PRHDT and CDR2 FYEKMQ (reference sequence). This CDR3 is 14 amino acids long. Between the trimmed V and J ends, which lost 5 bases and 4 bases, there was a span of 11 bases. The CDR3 nucleotides are TGTGCCAGCAGCGCCCAGGGGAGCACCGGGGAGCTGTTTTTT. Translating it yields CASSAQGSTGELFF.

The V call is TRBV7-2, the J call TRBJ2-1; tentatively, D is TRBD1 (5 bases). This CDR3 has 15 amino acids. With 0 bases removed from V and 7 bases from J, the gap between germline ends came to 13 bases. Per the germline V gene, CDR1 is SGHTA and CDR2 is FQGNSA. CDR3 region: CASSLATGALNEQFF. The CDR3 nucleotides are TGTGCCAGCAGCTTAGCAACAGGAGCCCTTAATGAGCAGTTCTTC.